This T cell receptor beta chain was documented in a study of T cells after yellow fever vaccination. This clonotype was picked up a small number of times. One entry per CDR3 protein, called by TCRdb with MiXCR from the 5' RACE reads. The table includes 620,000 or so distinct CDR3 sequences, approximately 16% detected once. The CDR3 loop spans 13 amino acids. The V end lost 8 bases, the J end lost 10 bases, and 18 bases lay between the germline ends. Germline CDR1 and CDR2: MNHEY and SVGEGT. This TCR came from a young man who received the YFV17D yellow fever vaccine. The input for sequencing was PBMCs, taken 5 days after the first yellow fever vaccination. The chain recombines TRBV6-2 or TRBV6-3 with TRBJ1-5; D might be TRBD1 (6 bases). CDR3 in DNA: TGTGCCAGCGGAAACAGGGCCGGGGAACCCCAGCATTTT. Translated: CASGNRAGEPQHF.